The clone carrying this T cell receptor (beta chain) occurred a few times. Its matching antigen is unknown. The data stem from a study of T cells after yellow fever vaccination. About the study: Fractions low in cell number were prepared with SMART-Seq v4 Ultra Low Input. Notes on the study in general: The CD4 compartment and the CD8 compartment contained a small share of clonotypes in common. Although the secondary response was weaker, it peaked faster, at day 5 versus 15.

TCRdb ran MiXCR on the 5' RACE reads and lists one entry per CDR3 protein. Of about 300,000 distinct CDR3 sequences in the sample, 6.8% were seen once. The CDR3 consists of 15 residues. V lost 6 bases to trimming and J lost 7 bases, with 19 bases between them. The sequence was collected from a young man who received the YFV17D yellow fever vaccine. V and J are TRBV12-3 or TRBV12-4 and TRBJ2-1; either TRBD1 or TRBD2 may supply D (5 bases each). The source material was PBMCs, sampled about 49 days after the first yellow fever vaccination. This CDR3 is CASRLRDGGGNEQFF. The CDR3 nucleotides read TGTGCCAGCAGATTAAGGGACGGCGGAGGAAATGAGCAGTTCTTC.